The 27 T cell receptor beta chains presented below share a single source sample, sequenced in a study of blood T cell repertoires in COVID-19. Clones were sequenced by immunoSEQ multiplex PCR, and TCRdb holds only the in-frame ones, with some missing. The sample yields about 210,000 clones, about nine tenths seen once. Sequencing input: PBMCs or T cells enriched from blood (not recorded which). The receptors originated from a man under 40 in a cohort exposed to, infected with or recovered from COVID-19 (not recorded which).

Notes on this clone: Other DNA sequences in the sample encode the same CDR3. This chain joins TRBV7-9 and TRBJ2-7, with D hard to call. Trimming pared 4 bases from V and 3 bases from J, leaving 4 bases between. The CDR3 runs 11 residues. Germline-derived CDR1 and CDR2 are SEHNR and FQNEAQ (reference sequence). This CDR3 is CASSSYYEQYF. The CDR3 bases are TGTGCCAGCAGCTCGTACTACGAGCAGTACTTC.

This rearrangement joins TRBV13 to TRBJ2-3; D uncertain. V shed 4 bases and J shed 2 bases, with 13 bases lying between them. The CDR3 is made up of 15 amino acids. Germline lookup yields CDR1 PRHDT and CDR2 FYEKMQ (reference sequence). The CDR3 DNA reads TGTGCCAGCAGCTCCGCTAGAATATTCACAGATACGCAGTATTTT. This gives the protein CASSSARIFTDTQYF. The whole variable domain, remainder taken from reference TRBV13 and TRBJ2-3, is AAGVIQSPRHLIKEKRETATLKCYPIPRHDTVYWYQQGPGQDPQFLISFYEKMQSDKGSIPDRFSAQQFSDYHSELNMSSLELGDSALYFCASSSARIFTDTQYFGPGTRLTVL.

The V gene is TRBV4-1, the J gene TRBJ1-1; unclear D gene. Deletions cut 2 bases from V and 0 bases from J, with 7 bases between. The germline V gene has CDR1 MGHRA and CDR2 YSYEKL. CDR3 length: 14 residues. The CDR3 DNA reads as TGCGCCAGCAGCCAATACAACATGAACACTGAAGCTTTCTTT. It translates to CASSQYNMNTEAFF.

The chain is built from TRBV18 and TRBJ2-5; 10 nucleotides agree with TRBD1. From germline, CDR1 is KGHSH and CDR2 LQKENI. The J segment lost 7 bases and the V segment lost 6 bases, leaving 11 bases of the junction unmatched. The CDR3 totals 15 residues. The chain's CDR3 is CASSPDRGGPGTQYF. The CDR3, as DNA: TGTGCCAGCTCGCCGGACAGGGGGGGACCCGGGACCCAGTACTTC.

CDR3 loop: CASSPLRTSGRAVHEQFF. The CDR3 DNA follows: TGTGCCAGCAGCCCACTCCGCACTAGCGGGAGGGCGGTGCATGAGCAGTTCTTC. This chain uses TRBV6-2 or TRBV6-3 with TRBJ2-1, with 13 positions matching TRBD2. Trimming cost V 6 bases and J 8 bases; bases outside gene matches: 16. The CDR3 contains 18 residues. Germline V gene data show CDR1 as MNHEY and CDR2 as SVGEGT.

In this sample, this clone turned up a few times. The chain has TRBV7-9 and TRBJ1-6; the match to TRBD1 covers 9 bases. The CDR3 spans 15 residues. The V gene's germline CDR1 is SEHNR and CDR2 FQNEAQ (reference sequence). J gave up 6 bases and V 2 bases, and 2 bases lay outside the gene matches. The CDR3 protein is CASSLPGQGNSPLHF. The CDR3 coding sequence is TGTGCCAGCAGCTTACCGGGACAGGGTAATTCACCCCTCCACTTT. Drawing the rest from reference TRBV7-9 and TRBJ1-6, the complete variable domain is DTGVSQNPRHKITKRGQNVTFRCDPISEHNRLYWYRQTLGQGPEFLTYFQNEAQLEKSRLLSDRFSAERPKGSFSTLEIQRTEQGDSAMYLCASSLPGQGNSPLHFGNGTRLTVT.

The chain combines TRBV6-2 or TRBV6-3 with TRBJ2-2, with a possible D match to TRBD1 (7 bases). Germline V CDR1 and CDR2: MNHEY, SVGEGT. The CDR3 sequence is 15 residues long. V dropped 5 bases and J dropped 7 bases, with 17 bases sitting between them. CDR3 bases: TGTGCCAGCAGTGGGCGGGACAGAGTACGCGGGGAGCTGTTTTTT. Protein product: CASSGRDRVRGELFF.

This chain's CDR3 is CASGSRNTGELFF. The CDR3 DNA reads as TGCGCCAGCGGTTCCAGGAACACCGGGGAGCTGTTTTTT. This chain connects TRBV5-1 to TRBJ2-2; no clear D gene. The CDR3 has 13 amino acids. Trimming removed 7 bases at V and 1 base at J, with 8 bases between. From germline, CDR1 is SGHRS and CDR2 YFSETQ.

The chain uses TRBV7-9 and TRBJ2-2, with D possibly being TRBD1 (5 bases). The ends were cut back, 5 bases at V and 0 bases at J, with 16 bases in the middle. The CDR3 is 17 residues long. Germline V gene lookup returns CDR1 SEHNR and CDR2 FQNEAQ (reference sequence). CDR3 loop: CASSHTAGNPNTGELFF. The CDR3 DNA reads as TGTGCCAGCAGCCACACCGCAGGGAATCCGAACACCGGGGAGCTGTTTTTT.

This clone was recorded only once. The J gene is TRBJ1-1, the V gene TRBV5-1, with a weak D call TRBD1 (5 bases). The V and J ends lost 0 bases and 5 bases respectively, with 14 bases between them. The CDR3 runs to 15 residues. Germline V gene sequence: CDR1 SGHRS, CDR2 YFSETQ. CDR3 loop: CASSLAIREGTEAFF. The CDR3 region has the DNA TGCGCCAGCAGCTTGGCCATCCGGGAGGGGACTGAAGCTTTCTTT.

This clone was seen just once. In nucleotides, the CDR3 is TGTGCCACCAGCAGGGCCGGGACAGGGGGCACTGAAGCTTTCTTT. It is translated as CATSRAGTGGTEAFF. V gene TRBV15 combines with J gene TRBJ1-1; 11 bases are a match to TRBD1. Trimming removed 3 bases from V and 4 bases from J; junction bases left unmatched: 4. Germline V gives CDR1 LNHNV, CDR2 YYDKDF (reference sequence). This CDR3 comprises 15 residues.

The genes are TRBV19 and TRBJ2-1; D remains unclear. Germline V gives CDR1 LNHDA, CDR2 SQIVND (reference sequence). V was cut by 3 bases and J by 3 bases, with 15 bases left in between. The CDR3 sequence is 16 residues long. CDR3 DNA: TGTGCCAGTAGTATGTCGGGTCAGACCTTCTACAATGAGCAGTTCTTC. Its translation: CASSMSGQTFYNEQFF. Drawing the rest from reference TRBV19 and TRBJ2-1, the complete variable domain is DGGITQSPKYLFRKEGQNVTLSCEQNLNHDAMYWYRQDPGQGLRLIYYSQIVNDFQKGDIAEGYSVSREKKESFPLTVTSAQKNPTAFYLCASSMSGQTFYNEQFFGPGTRLTVL.

V and J are TRBV28 and TRBJ2-6; 8 bases match TRBD2. Losses at the gene ends were 7 bases for V and 4 bases for J; bases not matched to a gene: 15. Germline CDR1 reads MDHEN; CDR2 reads SYDVKM. CDR3 length equals 18 residues. The CDR3 loop reads CASIPYAGGRLGANVLTF. CDR3 sequence (DNA): TGTGCCAGCATTCCCTATGCGGGGGGCAGGCTCGGGGCCAACGTCCTGACTTTC.

J is TRBJ2-7 and V is TRBV27; TRBD1 might be the D (6 bases). CDR3 length: 15 residues. The germline V gene has CDR1 MNHEY and CDR2 SMNVEV (reference sequence). V lost 2 bases to trimming and J lost 3 bases, with 14 bases between them. CDR3 DNA: TGTGCCAGCAGTTTAAACCCCCCGACAGGCTACGAGCAGTACTTC. Translating it yields CASSLNPPTGYEQYF.

The CDR3 loop is CASSLDRGRTDTQYF. CDR3 sequence (DNA): TGTGCCAGCAGTTTAGACAGGGGTCGCACAGATACGCAGTATTTT. The V gene is TRBV28, the J gene TRBJ2-3; 8 positions agree with TRBD1. This CDR3 comprises 15 residues. The junction had 2 bases not matched to a gene; V was cut back by 2 bases and J by 1 base. Germline CDR1 is MDHEN and CDR2 is SYDVKM.

The rearrangement joins TRBV5-4 to TRBJ2-4, with D unresolved. The CDR3 runs to 13 residues. Germline values: CDR1 SGHNT, CDR2 YYREEE (reference sequence). Trimming took off 0 bases at V and 6 bases at J, with 7 bases between the two ends. This CDR3 is CASSLDAANIQYF. The CDR3 DNA sequence: TGTGCCAGCAGCTTGGACGCGGCAAACATTCAGTACTTC.

The rearrangement joins TRBV12-5 to TRBJ2-1, with D possibly being TRBD1 (5 bases). The CDR3 is made up of 15 amino acids. Germline loops: CDR1 LGHNT, CDR2 FRNRAP. The V end was cut by 2 bases, the J end by 6 bases, with 14 bases between. CDR3 loop: CASGLPKGLFNEQFF. CDR3 nucleotide sequence: TGTGCTAGTGGTTTGCCCAAGGGGCTCTTCAATGAGCAGTTCTTC.

This clone was seen a few times. V gene TRBV4-1 combines with J gene TRBJ2-7; D uncertain. The CDR3 consists of 13 residues. Germline V gene sequence: CDR1 MGHRA, CDR2 YSYEKL. V was pared by 2 bases and J by 4 bases, with 9 bases between. The CDR3 DNA sequence: TGCGCCAGCAGCCAAATCCTAGGATACGAGCAGTACTTC. Amino acid sequence: CASSQILGYEQYF.

The chain recombines TRBV19 with TRBJ1-2, with D hard to call. Germline-derived CDR1 and CDR2 are LNHDA and SQIVND (reference sequence). The CDR3 length is 15 residues. V gave up 3 bases and J gave up 4 bases, with 15 bases separating them. DNA for the CDR3: TGTGCCAGTAGTATTTCGGACGGAGGAATCTATGGCTACACCTTC. Translating it yields CASSISDGGIYGYTF.

This clone was recorded a few times. The rearrangement uses TRBV2 and TRBJ2-2, with D unresolved. Per germline, CDR1 SNHLY and CDR2 FYNNEI. Trimming removed 5 bases from V and 4 bases from J, with 8 bases in between. The CDR3 consists of 13 residues. CDR3 sequence: CASSSERTGELFF. The CDR3 nucleotides are TGTGCCAGCAGTAGTGAGCGCACCGGGGAGCTGTTTTTT.

This clone appeared a single time. The J gene is TRBJ2-3, the V gene TRBV19, with D unclear. The CDR3 length is 13 residues. Germline V CDR1 and CDR2: LNHDA, SQIVND (reference sequence). V was shortened by 1 base and J by 2 bases, with 4 bases between the two germline ends. The CDR3 reads CASSIATTDTQYF. DNA of the CDR3: TGTGCCAGTAGTATAGCTACCACAGATACGCAGTATTTT. Using reference TRBV19 and TRBJ2-3 for the parts outside the CDR3, the full variable domain is DGGITQSPKYLFRKEGQNVTLSCEQNLNHDAMYWYRQDPGQGLRLIYYSQIVNDFQKGDIAEGYSVSREKKESFPLTVTSAQKNPTAFYLCASSIATTDTQYFGPGTRLTVL.

The V and J genes are TRBV19 and TRBJ1-1, with a tentative D call TRBD1 (6 bases). The germline CDR1 and CDR2 sequences are LNHDA and SQIVND (reference sequence). The CDR3 consists of 15 residues. V was pared by 4 bases and J by 0 bases, with 12 bases between. The CDR3 nucleotides read TGTGCCAGTAGTACCTCAGGGGCCCTGAACACTGAAGCTTTCTTT. The encoded protein is CASSTSGALNTEAFF.

This rearrangement joins TRBV9 to TRBJ1-6; 10 bases align to TRBD1. There are 15 residues in the CDR3. CDR1 is SGDLS, CDR2 YYNGEE, per germline. V was clipped by 4 bases and J by 8 bases; unmatched bases: 6. The CDR3 DNA reads as TGTGCCAGCAGCACCTTGACAGGGGGCGATTCACCCCTCCACTTT. Amino acids: CASSTLTGGDSPLHF.

The chain recombines TRBV18 with TRBJ2-5; weak D call: TRBD1 (5 bases). The CDR3 is made up of 13 amino acids. Per the germline V gene, CDR1 is KGHSH and CDR2 is LQKENI. V lost 4 bases to trimming and J lost 1 base, with 7 bases between them. The CDR3 DNA reads TGTGCCAGCTCACGACAGTCCCAAGAGACCCAGTACTTC. It codes for CASSRQSQETQYF.

The V gene is TRBV27, the J gene TRBJ1-4; 7 bases agree with TRBD1. The CDR3 loop spans 15 amino acids. The V gene's germline CDR1 is MNHEY and CDR2 SMNVEV (reference sequence). V dropped 6 bases and J dropped 11; count of bases not matched to a gene: 15. The CDR3 is CASSLAGTAKFKLFF. The DNA for the CDR3 is TGTGCCAGCAGCCTAGCAGGGACAGCAAAGTTTAAACTGTTTTTT.

The V call is TRBV27, the J call TRBJ2-1; 10 bases map to TRBD1. The CDR3 loop spans 16 amino acids. V shed 4 bases, J shed 8 bases, and the junction held 11 bases outside the gene matches. Germline V gives CDR1 MNHEY, CDR2 SMNVEV (reference sequence). The CDR3 DNA reads TGTGCCAGCAGTTCCCCAAATCCGGGACAGGGGTATGAGCAGTTCTTC. This codes for CASSSPNPGQGYEQFF.

CDR3 residues: CASSPRGNDYEQYF. As DNA, the CDR3 is TGTGCCAGCAGCCCCAGGGGGAATGACTACGAGCAGTACTTC. V is TRBV5-4 and J is TRBJ2-7, with 7 bases aligning to TRBD1. With V trimmed by 4 bases and J by 3 bases, 7 bases remained unmatched. Germline V gene sequence: CDR1 SGHNT, CDR2 YYREEE (reference sequence). The CDR3 has 14 residues.